The source of this T cell receptor beta chain is a study of cytomegalovirus exposure and HLA in healthy donors. V trimming: 5 bases; J trimming: 2 bases; junction bases outside the gene matches: 10. CDR3 size: 18 residues. Germline CDR1 is LNHNV and CDR2 is YYDKDF (reference sequence). Amplification used 60 Vbeta primers and 13 Jbeta primers. TCRdb keeps only in-frame clones here, not all; method: immunoSEQ multiplex PCR. The table shows fewer than 150,000 clones, with around four fifths occurring only once. The J gene is TRBJ2-3, the V gene TRBV15; 13 nucleotides align to TRBD2. The sequence came from a man aged 25 to 45 in good health. Material for sequencing was PBMCs. Written as DNA, the CDR3 is TGTGCCACCAGCTCACCCTTACTAGCGGGAGGGTACACAGATACGCAGTATTTT. Translation: CATSSPLLAGGYTDTQYF.